Below, 30 T cell receptor beta chains from the same sample are listed, as sequenced in a study of CD8 T cells in ankylosing spondylitis. General study points: Among TCR beta sequences, a motif of under ten highly homologous variants appeared characteristic of ankylosing spondylitis blood.

Their recognized antigens are unknown. TCRdb redid the calling of the 5' RACE reads with MiXCR, one entry per CDR3 protein. The sample has a few hundred thousand distinct CDR3 sequences, 20% to 25% seen once; the top ten hold 15% to 20%. What was sequenced was blood, either unsorted or a sorted T cell fraction (not recorded which). The receptors shown here come from a male donor with ankylosing spondylitis.

The chain joins TRBV7-2 to TRBJ1-2; TRBD1 agrees at 7 bases. CDR1 SGHTA and CDR2 FQGNSA come from the germline V gene. This CDR3 has 11 amino acids. V dropped 6 bases and J dropped 13; count of bases not matched to a gene: 8. CDR3 nucleotides: TGTGCCAGCAGTCAGGGGGATTCGCGCACCTTC. This codes for CASSQGDSRTF.

This clonotype occurred a few times. The rearrangement links TRBV18 to TRBJ2-7, with a weak D call TRBD1 (5 bases). Germline CDR1 KGHSH, CDR2 LQKENI. The length of the CDR3 is 15 residues. Trimming pared 2 bases from V and 6 bases from J, leaving 17 bases between. CDR3 sequence (DNA): TGTGCCAGCTCACCAAGAGGAGAAGGGGTCGGCGAGCAGTACTTC. It translates to CASSPRGEGVGEQYF.

The chain links TRBV28 to TRBJ2-7; D ambiguous. In germline, CDR1 is MDHEN, CDR2 SYDVKM. The CDR3 is made up of 14 amino acids. V was trimmed by 10 bases and J by 0 bases, leaving 16 bases between them. CDR3 coding DNA: TGTGCCACCAACCGAGGCGGATCCTCCTACGAGCAGTACTTC. Translation: CATNRGGSSYEQYF.

This clonotype was seen at least ten times. This chain uses TRBV28 with TRBJ1-5; D is possibly TRBD1 (6 bases). The V end was cut by 5 bases, the J end by 5 bases, with 16 bases between. This CDR3 region has 15 residues. Per germline, CDR1 MDHEN and CDR2 SYDVKM. DNA of the CDR3: TGTGCCAGCAGTAGACCTGACAGGCCTGATCAGCCCCAGCATTTT. As protein: CASSRPDRPDQPQHF.

This clonotype has only a few counts. The chain recombines TRBV20-1 with TRBJ2-2; 11 bases fit TRBD1. The CDR3 has 16 amino acids. Losses at the gene ends were 0 bases for V and 3 bases for J; bases not matched to a gene: 3. Germline-derived CDR1 and CDR2 are DFQATT and SNEGSKA (reference sequence). The CDR3 DNA is TGCAGTGCTAGAGATGGGGGACAGGGGGACACCGGGGAGCTGTTTTTT. It encodes CSARDGGQGDTGELFF.

The rearrangement joins TRBV7-8 to TRBJ2-1, with D maybe TRBD2 (5 bases). CDR3 length equals 16 residues. V shed 1 base and J shed 3 bases, with 13 bases lying between them. The germline CDR1 and CDR2 sequences are SGHVS and FQNEAQ. CDR3 in amino acids: CASSLGSSDYYNEQFF. The DNA for the CDR3 is TGTGCCAGCAGCTTAGGGTCGAGTGACTACTACAATGAGCAGTTCTTC.

V and J are TRBV25-1 and TRBJ1-1; 8 nucleotides agree with TRBD1. The trim removed 1 base at V and 0 bases at J, leaving 4 bases unmatched. CDR3 size: 16 residues. The germline V gene encodes CDR1 MGHDK and CDR2 SYGVNS. The CDR3 reads CASSESTGGVNTEAFF. The CDR3 nucleotides read TGTGCCAGCAGTGAATCCACAGGGGGTGTGAACACTGAAGCTTTCTTT.

The V call is TRBV5-1, the J call TRBJ2-3, with a tentative D call TRBD1 (6 bases). The V end lost 6 bases, the J end lost 4 bases, and 21 bases lay between the germline ends. The CDR3 loop spans 16 amino acids. CDR1 is SGHRS, CDR2 YFSETQ, per germline. The CDR3 bases are TGCGCCAGCAACCTTGGTGGCAGGGGCCGTGCAGATACGCAGTATTTT. The encoded protein is CASNLGGRGRADTQYF.

There are a few counts of this clonotype. The V and J genes are TRBV28 and TRBJ1-5; tentatively, D is TRBD1 (5 bases). The germline gives CDR1 MDHEN, CDR2 SYDVKM. This CDR3 contains 19 residues. V was pared by 8 bases and J by 2 bases, with 28 bases between. In DNA form, the CDR3 reads TGTGCCAGCTCAAGCAGCCTGACAGTTCTTCTAGGGGGCAATCAGCCCCAGCATTTT. This codes for CASSSSLTVLLGGNQPQHF.

This clonotype was counted only a few times. The chain uses TRBV7-2 and TRBJ2-2; D not certain. The CDR3 is 13 residues long. CDR1 is SGHTA and CDR2 is FQGNSA in the germline V gene. V lost 5 bases and J lost 7, with 11 bases in between. The CDR3 is CASSRVRGGELFF. For the CDR3, the DNA is TGTGCCAGCAGCCGAGTTCGAGGCGGGGAGCTGTTTTTT.

This chain connects TRBV20-1 to TRBJ2-1; possibly TRBD2 for D (6 bases). V dropped 4 bases and J dropped 6 bases, with 19 bases sitting between them. CDR1 and CDR2 from the germline V gene are DFQATT and SNEGSKA (reference sequence). This CDR3 region has 15 residues. Here the CDR3 reads CSATGRAGFINEQFF. As DNA, the CDR3 is TGCAGTGCTACGGGCCGGGCGGGATTTATCAATGAGCAGTTCTTC.

This clonotype was found a few times. The chain carries TRBV5-1 and TRBJ2-1, with unresolved D. With 4 bases removed from V and 0 bases from J, the gap between germline ends came to 11 bases. This CDR3 comprises 15 residues. Germline V gives CDR1 SGHRS, CDR2 YFSETQ. DNA for the CDR3: TGCGCCAGCAGCGATTCTACGAGCTCCTACAATGAGCAGTTCTTC. Protein product: CASSDSTSSYNEQFF.

In its sample, this clonotype was seen a few times. The V call is TRBV7-2, the J call TRBJ2-7; 12 bases are a match to TRBD2. V lost 6 bases and J lost 7; bases outside the gene matches: 7. The CDR3 length is 14 residues. Germline V CDR1 and CDR2: SGHTA, FQGNSA. CDR3 DNA sequence: TGTGCCAGCAGTCGACTAGCGGGAGAGGAAGAGCAGTACTTC. It translates to CASSRLAGEEEQYF.

This clonotype was seen only a few times. The chain carries TRBV24-1 and TRBJ2-3, with D unclear. Germline V lookup: CDR1 KGHDR, CDR2 SFDVKD. The V end was cut by 4 bases, the J end by 0 bases, with 13 bases between. CDR3 length equals 16 residues. For the CDR3, the DNA is TGTGCCACCAGTGACCCAGTGGGCGAGAGCACAGATACGCAGTATTTT. Amino acids: CATSDPVGESTDTQYF.

The J gene is TRBJ2-1, the V gene TRBV20-1, with D maybe TRBD1 (6 bases). Germline lookup yields CDR1 DFQATT and CDR2 SNEGSKA (reference sequence). V was clipped by 8 bases and J by 6 bases, with 20 bases between them. The CDR3 is made up of 14 amino acids. CDR3 sequence reads: CSKVRAQGGNEQFF. The CDR3 DNA sequence: TGCAGTAAGGTCAGGGCCCAAGGGGGCAATGAGCAGTTCTTC.

The chain carries TRBV12-3 or TRBV12-4 and TRBJ2-7, with 8 positions matching TRBD1. This CDR3 comprises 18 residues. The junction had 18 bases not matched to a gene; V was cut back by 6 bases and J by 2 bases. Here the CDR3 DNA reads TGTGCCAGCAGACTAGGGCCCGGACAGGGTCACCTAACCTACGAGCAGTACTTC. Translation: CASRLGPGQGHLTYEQYF.

The sample holds a few counts of this clonotype. The chain joins TRBV12-3 or TRBV12-4 to TRBJ1-1; D unclear. The CDR3 loop spans 14 amino acids. V shed 3 bases and J shed 1 base, with 9 bases lying between them. In nucleotides, the CDR3 is TGTGCCAGCAGTTTTGGCTGGGAGAACACTGAAGCTTTCTTT. It codes for CASSFGWENTEAFF.

This clonotype came up a few times. Written as DNA, the CDR3 is TGTGCCAGCAGCCAGAGTGGGGGCACTGAAGCTTTCTTT. Amino acids: CASSQSGGTEAFF. J is TRBJ1-1 and V is TRBV7-9; D may be TRBD1 (5 bases). The CDR3 has 13 residues. Germline V lookup: CDR1 SEHNR, CDR2 FQNEAQ (reference sequence). V was trimmed by 5 bases and J by 4 bases, leaving 11 bases between them.

This clonotype was found a few times. The chain uses TRBV2 and TRBJ2-5; TRBD1 matches at 8 bases. CDR3 length: 15 amino acids. With V trimmed by 4 bases and J by 5 bases, 9 bases remained unmatched. The germline CDR1 and CDR2 sequences are SNHLY and FYNNEI. CDR3 protein: CASSGQRTGTETQYF. CDR3 DNA sequence: TGTGCCAGCAGTGGACAGCGGACAGGGACGGAGACCCAGTACTTC.

This clonotype was counted between two and nine times. The J gene is TRBJ2-1, the V gene TRBV2; TRBD2 might be the D (6 bases). Germline values: CDR1 SNHLY, CDR2 FYNNEI. The CDR3 spans 17 residues. V was trimmed by 6 bases and J by 7 bases, leaving 25 bases between them. The CDR3, as DNA: TGTGCCAGCAGGGGTCTGGATTTTGGGGAGGCCCGGAATGAGCAGTTCTTC. Its translation is CASRGLDFGEARNEQFF.

The J gene is TRBJ2-3, the V gene TRBV7-9; D ambiguous. Deletions cut 0 bases from V and 4 bases from J, with 8 bases between. CDR1 SEHNR and CDR2 FQNEAQ come from the germline V gene (reference sequence). This CDR3 has 14 amino acids. CDR3 DNA sequence: TGTGCCAGCAGCTTAGCCCAACCGGCAGATACGCAGTATTTT. Its translation: CASSLAQPADTQYF.

This clonotype has a handful of counts. The chain joins TRBV7-9 to TRBJ2-1; no clear D. This CDR3 comprises 13 residues. Trimming took off 2 bases at V and 2 bases at J, with 4 bases between the two ends. Germline V gene lookup returns CDR1 SEHNR and CDR2 FQNEAQ (reference sequence). CDR3 loop: CASSLRPYNEQFF. DNA of the CDR3: TGTGCCAGCAGCTTAAGACCCTACAATGAGCAGTTCTTC.

The table lists this clonotype with a few counts. The CDR3 DNA reads TGTGCCAGCAGCACTGGACTAGCGGGAGGATTAGATACGCAGTATTTT. It encodes CASSTGLAGGLDTQYF. This chain joins TRBV7-2 and TRBJ2-3; 14 bases are a match to TRBD2. This CDR3 region has 16 residues. Germline CDR1 is SGHTA and CDR2 is FQGNSA. J was trimmed by 5 bases and V by 5 bases; bases with no gene match: 6.

This clonotype has a count of ten or more. This rearrangement joins TRBV5-1 to TRBJ2-2, with a possible D match to TRBD2 (7 bases). The V gene's germline CDR1 is SGHRS and CDR2 YFSETQ. Trimming left V 0 bases short and J 0 bases short, with 9 bases between. The CDR3 runs 16 residues. CDR3 DNA sequence: TGCGCCAGCAGCTTGGCGGGGGGCGCGAACACCGGGGAGCTGTTTTTT. Translation: CASSLAGGANTGELFF.

This clonotype was seen many times. The chain carries TRBV28 and TRBJ2-7; tentatively, D is TRBD2 (5 bases). Per germline, CDR1 MDHEN and CDR2 SYDVKM. The V end lost 5 bases, the J end lost 6 bases, and 20 bases lay between the germline ends. The CDR3 is 15 amino acids. The CDR3 loop is CASSQRRLAGAEQYF. The CDR3 bases are TGTGCCAGCAGTCAAAGGCGGCTAGCTGGAGCCGAGCAGTACTTC.

The rearrangement joins TRBV14 to TRBJ2-7; D is perhaps TRBD1 or TRBD2 (5 bases each). Germline-derived CDR1 and CDR2 are SGHDN and FVKESK. CDR3 length: 14 amino acids. V was cut by 2 bases and J by 4 bases, with 12 bases left in between. CDR3 in DNA: TGTGCCAGCAGCCAAAGGCCGGGACCTTACGAGCAGTACTTC. Its translation: CASSQRPGPYEQYF.

As to this clonotype: An end of the junction differs from the germline gene, which may be a read error. This chain joins TRBV14 and TRBJ2-7; D call uncertain. This CDR3 is 12 amino acids long. Per the germline V gene, CDR1 is SGHDN and CDR2 is FVKESK. In DNA form, the CDR3 reads TGTGCCAGCAGCTTAATTGGGCGAGAGCGGTACTTC. It specifies CASSLIGRERYF.

This clonotype came up once. The chain is built from TRBV20-1 and TRBJ1-6, with TRBD1 matching 8 bases. CDR3 length equals 15 residues. Germline CDR1 and CDR2: DFQATT and SNEGSKA (reference sequence). The trim removed 0 bases at V and 10 bases at J, leaving 8 bases unmatched. The CDR3 loop reads CSARDQGTGRSPLHF. The CDR3 region has the DNA TGCAGTGCTAGAGATCAAGGGACAGGACGCTCACCCCTCCACTTT.

There are many counts of this clonotype. This chain links TRBV7-9 with TRBJ1-1, with D unresolved. The germline gives CDR1 SEHNR, CDR2 FQNEAQ (reference sequence). V was pared by 2 bases and J by 8 bases, with 6 bases between. The CDR3 covers 11 residues. CDR3 bases: TGTGCCAGCAGCTTAAGGGTGGAAGCTTTCTTT. It translates to CASSLRVEAFF.

J is TRBJ2-3 and V is TRBV28; TRBD2 matches at 10 bases. CDR3 length: 15 residues. The germline V gene encodes CDR1 MDHEN and CDR2 SYDVKM. V trimming: 1 base; J trimming: 7 bases; junction bases outside the gene matches: 5. The CDR3 is CASSLLAGGLNTQYF. CDR3 in DNA: TGTGCCAGCAGTTTATTAGCGGGAGGCTTGAATACGCAGTATTTT.